This T cell receptor (beta chain) derives from a study of OX40 agonist ivuxolimab in advanced cancers. Overall study findings and caveats: Nonresponders included some who also had low normalized T-cell clonal expansion.

Measured with immunoSEQ multiplex PCR; TCRdb has only the in-frame clones, and not every one. The sample has about 79,000 clones, roughly 88% seen once; the top ten hold around 4.1%. Of note for this clone: No antigen is known for it.

The receptor's source is an adult with an advanced solid tumor such as melanoma, head and neck, liver or kidney cancer. The specimen comprised CD4+ or CD8+ T cells sorted from blood, sampled in a trial of the OX40 agonist ivuxolimab.

The CDR3 DNA reads as TGTGCCAGCAGCTCAAAACCCACAGGGGGCCGGGAGACCCAGTACTTC. Translating gives CASSSKPTGGRETQYF. The V gene is TRBV5-4, the J gene TRBJ2-5; 9 nucleotides match TRBD1. Germline V gene sequence: CDR1 SGHNT, CDR2 YYREEE (reference sequence). The CDR3 contains 16 residues. Unmatched junction bases numbered 11, after V lost 3 bases and J lost 5 bases.